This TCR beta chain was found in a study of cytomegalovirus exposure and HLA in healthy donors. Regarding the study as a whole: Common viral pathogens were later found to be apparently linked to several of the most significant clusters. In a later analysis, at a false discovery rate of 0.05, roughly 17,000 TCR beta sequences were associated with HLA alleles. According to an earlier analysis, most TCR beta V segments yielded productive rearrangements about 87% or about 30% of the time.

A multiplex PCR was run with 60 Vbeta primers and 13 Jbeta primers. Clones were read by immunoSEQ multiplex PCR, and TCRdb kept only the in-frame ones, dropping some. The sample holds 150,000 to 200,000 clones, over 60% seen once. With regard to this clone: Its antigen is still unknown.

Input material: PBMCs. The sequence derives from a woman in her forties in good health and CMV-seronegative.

The CDR3 region has the DNA TGTGCCTGGAGTGTACGAAGCTTGAGCTCCTATAATTCACCCCTCCACTTT. This gives the protein CAWSVRSLSSYNSPLHF. V gene TRBV30 combines with J gene TRBJ1-6, with D uncertain. The germline V gene has CDR1 GTSNPN and CDR2 SVGIG (reference sequence). V gave up 0 bases and J gave up 0 bases, with 12 bases separating them. The length of the CDR3 is 17 residues.